Listed here is a single T cell receptor (beta chain). Trimming removed 1 base at V and 4 bases at J, with 10 bases between. Germline loops: CDR1 SGHTA, CDR2 FQGTGA. The CDR3 spans 14 residues. The data belong to a study of tumor T cells in aggressive B-cell lymphoma. Only in-frame clones appear in the TCRdb table, and some are missing; sequencing was by immunoSEQ multiplex PCR. The data contain roughly 10,000 clones, over 90% of them seen just once; the ten biggest clones take up just over 3%. The chain combines TRBV7-3 with TRBJ1-1; tentatively, D is TRBD1 (6 bases). This clonotype originated in an adult with diffuse large B cell lymphoma. Sequencing input: tumor tissue. Here the CDR3 DNA reads TGTGCCAGCAGCTTAAGGGGGCAGTTCACTGAAGCTTTCTTT. Encoded protein: CASSLRGQFTEAFF. Combining the CDR3 with reference TRBV7-3 and TRBJ1-1 gives the whole variable domain GAGVSQTPSNKVTEKGKYVELRCDPISGHTALYWYRQSLGQGPEFLIYFQGTGAADDSGLPNDRFFAVRPEGSVSTLKIQRTERGDSAVYLCASSLRGQFTEAFFGQGTRLTVV.